Presented here are 24 T cell receptor beta chains from one specimen sequenced in a study of Graves' ophthalmopathy and Graves' hyperthyroidism. The sequenced template was RNA, covering the TCR beta CDR3 region. HTBI primers were used in a first-round RT-PCR, which preceded a second-round multiplex PCR. TCRdb processed the multiplex PCR reads anew with MiXCR; each CDR3 protein has one entry. Of hundreds of thousands of distinct CDR3 sequences detected, approximately 39% appear once; the ten largest clones hold roughly 3.5%. Sequenced material: peripheral blood. Receptor source: an adult man with Graves' ophthalmopathy.

This clonotype was detected only once. This may stem from a read error, because a much larger clone lies one nucleotide away. Here the CDR3 DNA reads TGTGCCAGCAGAGCCGGGACAACCAATGAAAAACTGTTTTTT. It translates to CASRAGTTNEKLFF. The V call is TRBV9, the J call TRBJ1-4; the D gene is possibly TRBD1 (6 bases). CDR3 length equals 14 residues. Germline CDR1 reads SGDLS; CDR2 reads YYNGEE.

The chain has TRBV5-1 and TRBJ1-5; D unclear. Germline assignment: CDR1 SGHRS and CDR2 YFSETQ. The germline V and J ends were trimmed by 0 bases and 2 bases, with 9 bases remaining between them. This CDR3 has 15 amino acids. In DNA, the CDR3 is TGCGCCAGCAGCTTGGGGGCGCCGGGCAATCAGCCCCAGCATTTT. Its translation is CASSLGAPGNQPQHF.

At least ten counts were recorded for this clonotype. V gene TRBV12-3 or TRBV12-4 combines with J gene TRBJ1-1, with D perhaps matching TRBD1 (5 bases). With 6 bases removed from V and 8 bases from J, the gap between germline ends came to 16 bases. This CDR3 contains 13 residues. Here the CDR3 reads CASRRFEEGEAFF. The CDR3 DNA follows: TGTGCCAGCAGACGCTTTGAGGAGGGGGAAGCTTTCTTT.

A note on this clonotype: A much larger clone differs from this one at a single base, so this may be a read error. This rearrangement joins TRBV19 to TRBJ2-5, with 8 bases lining up with TRBD2. The J segment lost 7 bases and the V segment lost 4 bases, leaving 5 bases of the junction unmatched. The V gene's germline CDR1 is LNHDA and CDR2 SQIVND (reference sequence). The CDR3 has 13 amino acids. CDR3 DNA: TGTGCCAGTAGTAATAGCGGGAAAGGGACCCAGTACTTC. Its protein product is CASSNSGKGTQYF.

About this clonotype itself: The CDR3 carries no conserved terminal phenylalanine or tryptophan, so it likely arises from a read error. The limits of the CDR3 on the DNA are not certain, so only TCRdb's listed CDR3 is given. The V and J genes are TRBV10-3 and TRBJ2-1; the tabulated D call, TRBD2, remains unverified against the DNA. The CDR3 spans 12 residues, counting both ends. Germline CDR1 and CDR2: ENHRY and SYGVKD. The CDR3 loop reads CAISEAGLAGEN.

Many counts were recorded for this clonotype. The chain combines TRBV19 with TRBJ1-1, with D possibly matching TRBD1 (5 bases). The CDR3 is made up of 15 amino acids. Germline CDR1 LNHDA, CDR2 SQIVND (reference sequence). Trimming removed 7 bases at V and 3 bases at J, with 18 bases between. CDR3 DNA sequence: TGTGCCAGTACCCTTACGGGGGGTAGGGACACTGAAGCTTTCTTT. Translation gives CASTLTGGRDTEAFF.

On this clonotype itself: A much bigger clone sits one base away, suggesting this may be a read error. The chain employs TRBV9 and TRBJ1-2; TRBD1 is a possible D gene (6 bases). The CDR3 has 13 residues. Germline CDR1 reads SGDLS; CDR2 reads YYNGEE. The CDR3 DNA reads as TGTGCCAGCAGCATCACAGGGTTCTATGGCCACACCTTC. Amino acids: CASSITGFYGHTF.

In regard to this clonotype: At one of its ends the junction is not consistent with the germline gene, which may arise from a read error. This chain joins TRBV24-1 and TRBJ2-7; D is undetermined. From germline, CDR1 is KGHDR and CDR2 SFDVKD. CDR3 length equals 14 residues. CDR3 nucleotide sequence: TGTGCCAGCAGTGGCTCTGTGTGGTACTACGAGCAGTACTTC. Translation: CASSGSVWYYEQYF.

The chain is built from TRBV7-9 and TRBJ1-5; maybe TRBD1 (6 bases). The length of the CDR3 is 14 residues. V lost 5 bases and J lost 12, with 20 bases in between. Germline V lookup: CDR1 SEHNR, CDR2 FQNEAQ (reference sequence). Here the CDR3 DNA reads TGTGCCAGCAGCCAAGGGGGTGAAGGTGCGCGCCAGCATTTT. Its protein product is CASSQGGEGARQHF.

The chain uses TRBV4-2 and TRBJ2-7; possibly TRBD1 for D (9 bases). This CDR3 has 16 amino acids. Trimming left V 3 bases short and J 4 bases short, with 19 bases between. Germline values: CDR1 LGHNA, CDR2 YNFKEQ. In DNA, the CDR3 is TGTGCCAGCAGCCATCGGGGGGGGACAGGGAGATACGAGCAGTACTTC. Protein: CASSHRGGTGRYEQYF.

The rearrangement links TRBV7-2 to TRBJ1-2; 9 bases agree with TRBD1. The J segment lost 7 bases and the V segment lost 4 bases, leaving 10 bases of the junction unmatched. In germline, CDR1 is SGHTA, CDR2 FQGNSA. The CDR3 extends over 15 amino acids. Here the CDR3 DNA reads TGTGCCAGCAGCTACACCGGGACAGGGTTTCGTGGCTACACCTTC. Encoded protein: CASSYTGTGFRGYTF.

J is TRBJ1-3 and V is TRBV9; D uncertain. The V gene's germline CDR1 is SGDLS and CDR2 YYNGEE. Trimming removed 2 bases from V and 4 bases from J, with 7 bases in between. The CDR3 runs to 13 residues. Here the CDR3 reads CASSVQEGNTIYF. CDR3 nucleotide sequence: TGTGCCAGCAGCGTGCAAGAGGGAAACACCATATATTTT.

This clonotype has at least ten counts. The J gene is TRBJ1-2, the V gene TRBV11-2, with TRBD1 matching 7 bases. CDR1 and CDR2 (germline): SGHAT, FQNNGV. This CDR3 is 14 amino acids long. V lost 1 base and J lost 3; bases outside the gene matches: 2. For the CDR3, the DNA is TGTGCCAGCAGCTTAGGGACAGGCTACTATGGCTACACCTTC. Protein sequence: CASSLGTGYYGYTF.

This clonotype was found many times. Since a much larger clone is just one base distant, this may be a read error. The chain links TRBV6-4 to TRBJ1-6; D uncertain. This CDR3 is built from 11 residues. Per germline, CDR1 MRHNA and CDR2 SNTAGT. The germline V and J ends were trimmed by 4 bases and 10 bases, with 5 bases remaining between them. The CDR3 DNA follows: TGTGCCAGCAGTGTGGGCTCACCCCTCCACTTT. It specifies CASSVGSPLHF.

The table lists this clonotype with a few counts. The chain combines TRBV5-4 with TRBJ1-2, with D unclear. The CDR3 is 14 residues long. Trimming left V 2 bases short and J 2 bases short, with 10 bases between. CDR1 is SGHNT, CDR2 YYREEE, per germline (reference sequence). The CDR3 region has the DNA TGTGCCAGCAGCTTCGAAGGGTTCAACTATGGCTACACCTTC. This gives the protein CASSFEGFNYGYTF.

The V gene is TRBV6-4, the J gene TRBJ2-2; a weak D match, TRBD1 (6 bases). V was shortened by 6 bases and J by 0 bases, with 11 bases between the two germline ends. Germline V gene lookup returns CDR1 MRHNA and CDR2 SNTAGT. The CDR3 is 15 amino acids. The DNA for the CDR3 is TGTGCCAGCAGCGCATGGACAGCGAACACCGGGGAGCTGTTTTTT. Translating it yields CASSAWTANTGELFF.

The V gene is TRBV6-1, the J gene TRBJ2-6; weak D call: TRBD1 (7 bases). This CDR3 is built from 15 residues. Germline values: CDR1 MNHNS, CDR2 SASEGT. Deletions cut 0 bases from V and 9 bases from J, with 12 bases between. The CDR3 reads CASSEAGGGFNVLTF. The CDR3 DNA reads as TGTGCCAGCAGTGAAGCCGGAGGGGGCTTCAACGTCCTGACTTTC.

The rearrangement uses TRBV2 and TRBJ1-3; the D gene is possibly TRBD1 (5 bases). Germline V gene lookup returns CDR1 SNHLY and CDR2 FYNNEI. The ends were cut back, 3 bases at V and 7 bases at J, with 10 bases in the middle. This CDR3 is built from 13 residues. The CDR3 DNA follows: TGTGCCAGCAGTGACCAGGGACCGAACACCATATATTTT. Its translation: CASSDQGPNTIYF.

This clonotype has at least ten counts. This rearrangement joins TRBV9 to TRBJ1-4; 9 nucleotides match TRBD1. Trimming at V came to 6 bases and at J to 3 bases, leaving 6 bases not matched to a gene. The CDR3 length is 15 residues. Germline loops: CDR1 SGDLS, CDR2 YYNGEE. CDR3 residues: CASTRTGDSNEKLFF. CDR3 nucleotide sequence: TGTGCCAGCACTCGGACAGGGGACTCTAATGAAAAACTGTTTTTT. Drawing the rest from reference TRBV9 and TRBJ1-4, the complete variable domain is DSGVTQTPKHLITATGQRVTLRCSPRSGDLSVYWYQQSLDQGLQFLIQYYNGEERAKGNILERFSAQQFPDLHSELNLSSLELGDSALYFCASTRTGDSNEKLFFGSGTQLSVL.

This clonotype has ten or more counts. The chain recombines TRBV7-2 with TRBJ1-1; D may be TRBD1 (6 bases). CDR3 length equals 15 residues. V lost 5 bases, J lost 4 bases, and 17 bases lay in between. Germline values: CDR1 SGHTA, CDR2 FQGNSA. The CDR3 bases are TGTGCCAGCAGCCTGTCAGGGGCCAGGGGCACTGAAGCTTTCTTT. Translated, it gives CASSLSGARGTEAFF.

Details on this clonotype: One end of the junction varies from germline; a read error may be responsible. The rearrangement uses TRBV7-9 and TRBJ2-5, with 8 bases that match TRBD2. This CDR3 is 12 amino acids long. CDR1 and CDR2 from the germline V gene are SEHNR and FQNEAQ (reference sequence). The CDR3 protein is CASTGGKKTQYF. The CDR3 nucleotides are TGCGCCAGCACGGGGGGGAAAAAGACCCAGTACTTC. Together with reference TRBV7-9 and TRBJ2-5, the CDR3 gives the full variable domain: DTGVSQNPRHKITKRGQNVTFRCDPISEHNRLYWYRQTLGQGPEFLTYFQNEAQLEKSRLLSDRFSAERPKGSFSTLEIQRTEQGDSAMYLCASTGGKKTQYFGPGTRLLVL.

The chain links TRBV29-1 to TRBJ2-6; TRBD1 is a possible D gene (6 bases). Trimming took 2 bases from V and 4 from J, leaving 15 bases between them. The CDR3 length is 16 residues. CDR1 and CDR2 from the germline V gene are SQVTM and ANQGSEA. This CDR3 is CSVERTDVRGANVLTF. The CDR3 nucleotides are TGCAGCGTTGAACGGACAGATGTGCGCGGGGCCAACGTCCTGACTTTC.

The table lists this clonotype with a few counts. Being one base from a much bigger clone, this may be a read error. The chain recombines TRBV29-1 with TRBJ1-5, with D perhaps matching TRBD1 (5 bases). The CDR3 spans 13 residues. The V and J ends lost 7 bases and 5 bases respectively, with 15 bases between them. CDR1 is SQVTM, CDR2 ANQGSEA, per germline. This chain's CDR3 is CSAAGAEDQPQHF. The CDR3 DNA sequence: TGCAGCGCAGCCGGGGCAGAAGATCAGCCCCAGCATTTT.

A single count supports this clonotype. The V and J genes are TRBV20-1 and TRBJ2-7; 12 bases are shared with TRBD1. This CDR3 is 15 amino acids long. V was pared by 5 bases and J by 5 bases, with 10 bases of the junction left unmatched. Germline values: CDR1 DFQATT, CDR2 SNEGSKA (reference sequence). The CDR3 coding sequence is TGCAGTGCTGCACCGGGACAGGGGGCTATTGACGAGCAGTACTTC. It yields the protein CSAAPGQGAIDEQYF.